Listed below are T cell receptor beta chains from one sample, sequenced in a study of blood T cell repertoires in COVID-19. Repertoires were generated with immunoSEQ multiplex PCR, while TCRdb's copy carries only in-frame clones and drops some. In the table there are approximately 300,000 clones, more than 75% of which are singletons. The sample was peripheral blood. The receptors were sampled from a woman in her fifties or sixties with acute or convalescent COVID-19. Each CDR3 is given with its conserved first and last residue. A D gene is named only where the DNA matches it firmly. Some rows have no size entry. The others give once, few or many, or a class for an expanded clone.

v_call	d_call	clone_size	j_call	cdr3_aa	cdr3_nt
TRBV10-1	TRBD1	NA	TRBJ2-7	CASSEEDRGLLEQYF	TGCGCCAGCAGTGAAGAGGACAGGGGTTTGTTGGAGCAGTACTTC
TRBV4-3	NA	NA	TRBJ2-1	CASSHLSLNEQFF	TGCGCCAGCAGCCACCTTAGTCTCAATGAGCAGTTCTTC
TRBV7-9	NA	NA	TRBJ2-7	CASSLTIDEQYF	TGTGCCAGCAGCTTAACAATCGACGAGCAGTACTTC
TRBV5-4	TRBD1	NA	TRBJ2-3	CASSHSQGTTDTQYF	TGTGCCAGCAGCCATTCACAGGGGACGACAGATACGCAGTATTTT
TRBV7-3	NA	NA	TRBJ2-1	CASSRQDNEQFF	TGTGCCAGCAGCAGACAGGACAATGAGCAGTTCTTC
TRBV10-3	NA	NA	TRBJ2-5	CAISEFGGQETQYF	TGTGCCATCAGTGAGTTCGGGGGCCAAGAGACCCAGTACTTC
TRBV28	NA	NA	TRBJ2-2	CASTSKKGRTNTGELFF	TGTGCCAGCACCTCAAAAAAAGGCAGGACAAACACCGGGGAGCTGTTTTTT
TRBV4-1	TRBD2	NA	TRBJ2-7	CASSRTRLAASYEQYF	TGCGCCAGCAGCCGCACCCGACTAGCGGCCTCCTACGAGCAGTACTTC
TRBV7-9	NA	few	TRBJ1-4	CASSLPGSNEKLFF	TGTGCCAGCAGCCTGCCGGGGTCTAATGAAAAACTGTTTTTT
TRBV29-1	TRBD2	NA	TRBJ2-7	CSVPAEREGLDEQYF	TGCAGCGTCCCAGCAGAGCGGGAGGGGCTTGACGAGCAGTACTTC
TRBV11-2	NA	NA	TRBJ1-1	CASSLDWGGNTEAFF	TGTGCCAGCAGCTTAGATTGGGGCGGGAACACTGAAGCTTTCTTT
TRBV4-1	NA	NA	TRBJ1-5	CASSIRDYQPQHF	TGCGCCAGCAGCATAAGAGACTATCAGCCCCAGCATTTT
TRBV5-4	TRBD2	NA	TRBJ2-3	CASSLGVLAGVTDTQYF	TGTGCCAGCAGCTTGGGGGTCTTAGCGGGAGTCACAGATACGCAGTATTTT
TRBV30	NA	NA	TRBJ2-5	CAWRKTGLQETQYF	TGTGCCTGGAGGAAAACAGGGCTACAAGAGACCCAGTACTTC
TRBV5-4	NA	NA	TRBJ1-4	CASSFRGAANEKLFF	TGTGCCAGCAGCTTTCGGGGGGCTGCTAATGAAAAACTGTTTTTT
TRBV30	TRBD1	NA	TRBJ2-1	CAWSRQTDRGYNEQFF	TGTGCCTGGAGTAGGCAAACCGACAGGGGCTACAATGAGCAGTTCTTC
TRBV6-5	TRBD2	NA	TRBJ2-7	CASSYTLGGTYEQYF	TGTGCCAGCAGTTACACCTTGGGGGGGACCTACGAGCAGTACTTC
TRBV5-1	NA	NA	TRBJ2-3	CASKSLSSTDTQYF	TGCGCCAGCAAATCCCTATCTAGCACAGATACGCAGTATTTT
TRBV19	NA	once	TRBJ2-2	CASSQTSGAWTGELFF	TGTGCCAGTAGTCAAACATCAGGGGCCTGGACCGGGGAGCTGTTTTTT
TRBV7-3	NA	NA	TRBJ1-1	CASSLTPINTEAFF	TGTGCCAGCAGCTTAACCCCTATAAACACTGAAGCTTTCTTT
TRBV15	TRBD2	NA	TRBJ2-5	CATSQGAGLETQYF	TGTGCCACCAGCCAGGGAGCGGGGTTGGAGACCCAGTACTTC
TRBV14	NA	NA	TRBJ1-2	CASSQDRPGVYGYTF	TGTGCCAGCAGCCAAGATAGGCCGGGGGTTTATGGCTACACCTTC
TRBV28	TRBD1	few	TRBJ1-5	CASTPTDRGNQPQHF	TGTGCCAGCACCCCGACGGACAGGGGCAATCAGCCCCAGCATTTT
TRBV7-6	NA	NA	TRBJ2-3	CASSLRQARSTDTQYF	TGTGCCAGCAGCTTACGTCAGGCTCGTAGCACAGATACGCAGTATTTT
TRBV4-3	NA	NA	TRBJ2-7	CASSQEEAGVVGYEQYF	TGCGCCAGCAGCCAAGAAGAAGCAGGGGTCGTTGGGTACGAGCAGTACTTC
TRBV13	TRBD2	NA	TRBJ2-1	CASSSGTSGRKWDNEQFF	TGTGCCAGCAGCTCCGGGACTAGCGGGAGGAAATGGGACAATGAGCAGTTCTTC
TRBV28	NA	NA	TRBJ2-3	CASTVRTRRSADTQYF	TGTGCCAGCACGGTCCGGACTCGTCGGAGCGCAGATACGCAGTATTTT
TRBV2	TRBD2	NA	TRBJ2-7	CASRVGLWRGEQYF	TGTGCCAGCAGAGTGGGACTATGGAGGGGCGAGCAGTACTTC
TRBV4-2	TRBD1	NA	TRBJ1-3	CASSQDRDRLSSGNTIYF	TGTGCCAGCAGCCAAGATCGGGACAGGCTGAGCTCTGGAAACACCATATATTTT
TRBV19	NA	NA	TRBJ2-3	CASSIAQDTQYF	TGTGCCAGTAGTATAGCCCAGGATACGCAGTATTTT
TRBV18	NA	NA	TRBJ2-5	CASSPPSIGGETQYF	TGTGCCAGCTCACCACCGTCCATAGGCGGTGAGACCCAGTACTTC
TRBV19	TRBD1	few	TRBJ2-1	CASRGGLYNEQFF	TGTGCCAGTAGAGGGGGCCTCTACAATGAGCAGTTCTTC
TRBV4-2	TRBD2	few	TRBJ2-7	CASSQEKAGGRVAYEQYF	TGTGCCAGCAGCCAAGAGAAGGCGGGCGGGAGAGTCGCCTACGAGCAGTACTTC